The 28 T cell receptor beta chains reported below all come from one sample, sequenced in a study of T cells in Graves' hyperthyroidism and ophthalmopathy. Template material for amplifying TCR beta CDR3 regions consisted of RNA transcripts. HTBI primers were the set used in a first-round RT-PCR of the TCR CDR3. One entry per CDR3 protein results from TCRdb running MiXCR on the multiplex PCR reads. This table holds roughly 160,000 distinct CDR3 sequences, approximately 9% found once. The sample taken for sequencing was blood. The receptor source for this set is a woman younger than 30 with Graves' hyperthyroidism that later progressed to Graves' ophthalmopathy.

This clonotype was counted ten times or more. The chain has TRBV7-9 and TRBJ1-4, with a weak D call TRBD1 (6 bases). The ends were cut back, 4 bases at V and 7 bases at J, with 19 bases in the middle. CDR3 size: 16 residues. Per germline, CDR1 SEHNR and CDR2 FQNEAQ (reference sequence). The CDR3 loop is CASSSRSVQGGEKLFF. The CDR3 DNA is TGTGCCAGCAGCTCTCGGTCCGTACAGGGTGGTGAAAAACTGTTTTTT.

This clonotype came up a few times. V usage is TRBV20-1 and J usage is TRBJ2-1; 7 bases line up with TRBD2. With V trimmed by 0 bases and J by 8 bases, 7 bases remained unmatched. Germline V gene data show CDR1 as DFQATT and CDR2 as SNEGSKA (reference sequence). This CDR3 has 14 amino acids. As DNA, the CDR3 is TGCAGTGCTAGAGAGAGACTAGCCCTATATGAGCAGTTCTTC. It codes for CSARERLALYEQFF.

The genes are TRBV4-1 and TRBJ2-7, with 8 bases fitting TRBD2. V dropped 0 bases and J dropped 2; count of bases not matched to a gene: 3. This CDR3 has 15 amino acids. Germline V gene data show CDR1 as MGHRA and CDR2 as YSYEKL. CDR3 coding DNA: TGCGCCAGCAGCCAAGATCTCGGGAGGGCCTACGAGCAGTACTTC. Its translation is CASSQDLGRAYEQYF.

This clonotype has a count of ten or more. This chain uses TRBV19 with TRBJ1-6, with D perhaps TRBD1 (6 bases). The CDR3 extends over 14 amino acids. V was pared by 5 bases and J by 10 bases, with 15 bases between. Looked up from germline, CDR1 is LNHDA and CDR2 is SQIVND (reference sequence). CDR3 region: CASSSHTGNSPLHF. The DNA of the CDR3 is TGTGCCAGTAGTTCCCACACAGGGAACTCACCCCTCCACTTT.

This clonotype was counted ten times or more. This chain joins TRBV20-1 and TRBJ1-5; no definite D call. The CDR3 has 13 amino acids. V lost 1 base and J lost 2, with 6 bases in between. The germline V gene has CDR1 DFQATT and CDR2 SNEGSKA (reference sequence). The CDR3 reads CSARADGNQPQHF. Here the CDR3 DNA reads TGCAGTGCTAGAGCCGATGGCAATCAGCCCCAGCATTTT.

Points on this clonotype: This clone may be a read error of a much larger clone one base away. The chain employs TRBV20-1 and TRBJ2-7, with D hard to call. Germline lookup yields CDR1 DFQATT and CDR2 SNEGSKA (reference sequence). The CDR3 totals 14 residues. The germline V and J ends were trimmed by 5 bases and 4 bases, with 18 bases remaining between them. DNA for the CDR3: TGCAGTGCTTGGGCCGTCCCCCCCTTTTACGAGCAGTACTTC. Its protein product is CSAWAVPPFYEQYF.

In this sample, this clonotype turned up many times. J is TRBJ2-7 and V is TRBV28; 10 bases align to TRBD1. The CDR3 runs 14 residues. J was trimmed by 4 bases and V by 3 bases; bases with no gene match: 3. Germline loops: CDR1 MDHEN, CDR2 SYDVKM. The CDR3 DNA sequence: TGTGCCAGCAGTTTGGGACAGGGGCTTTACGAGCAGTACTTC. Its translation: CASSLGQGLYEQYF.

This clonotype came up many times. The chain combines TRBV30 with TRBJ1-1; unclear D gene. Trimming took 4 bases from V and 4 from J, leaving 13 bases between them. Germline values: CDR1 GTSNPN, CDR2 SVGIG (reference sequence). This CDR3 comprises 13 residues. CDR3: CAWIQLGFTEAFF. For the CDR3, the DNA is TGTGCCTGGATTCAACTAGGGTTCACTGAAGCTTTCTTT.

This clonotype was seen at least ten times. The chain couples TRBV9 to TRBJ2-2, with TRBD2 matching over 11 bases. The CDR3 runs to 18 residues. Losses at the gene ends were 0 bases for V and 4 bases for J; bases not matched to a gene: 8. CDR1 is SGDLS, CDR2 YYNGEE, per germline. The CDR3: CASSVESSGGYGTGELFF. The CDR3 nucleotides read TGTGCCAGCAGCGTAGAATCTAGCGGGGGGTATGGCACCGGGGAGCTGTTTTTT. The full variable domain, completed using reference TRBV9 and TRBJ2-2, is DSGVTQTPKHLITATGQRVTLRCSPRSGDLSVYWYQQSLDQGLQFLIQYYNGEERAKGNILERFSAQQFPDLHSELNLSSLELGDSALYFCASSVESSGGYGTGELFFGEGSRLTVL.

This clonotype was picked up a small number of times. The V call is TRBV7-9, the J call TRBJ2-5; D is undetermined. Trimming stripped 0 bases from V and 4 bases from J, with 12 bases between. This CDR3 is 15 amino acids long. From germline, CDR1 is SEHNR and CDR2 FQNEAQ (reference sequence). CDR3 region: CASSLAGSPIETQYF. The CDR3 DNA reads TGTGCCAGCAGCTTAGCTGGCAGCCCCATAGAGACCCAGTACTTC.

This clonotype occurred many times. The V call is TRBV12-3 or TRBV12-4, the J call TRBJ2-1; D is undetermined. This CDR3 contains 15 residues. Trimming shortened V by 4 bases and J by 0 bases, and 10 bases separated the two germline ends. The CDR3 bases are TGTGCCAGCAGTTCAATCGTGAGCTCCTACAATGAGCAGTTCTTC. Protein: CASSSIVSSYNEQFF.

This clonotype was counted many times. Here the CDR3 DNA reads TGTGCCAGCAGTTACGAGGCCCAGCGGGAGGGCCCTTGGGAGACCCAGTACTTC. It specifies CASSYEAQREGPWETQYF. The genes are TRBV6-2 or TRBV6-3 and TRBJ2-5; 10 positions agree with TRBD2. Germline V lookup: CDR1 MNHEY, CDR2 SVGEGT. The CDR3 runs to 18 residues. The J segment lost 5 bases and the V segment lost 2 bases, leaving 14 bases of the junction unmatched.

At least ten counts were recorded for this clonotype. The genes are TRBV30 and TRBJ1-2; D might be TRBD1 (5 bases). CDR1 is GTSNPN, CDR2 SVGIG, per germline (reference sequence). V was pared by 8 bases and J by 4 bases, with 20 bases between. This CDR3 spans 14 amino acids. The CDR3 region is CATDGQGVTYGYTF. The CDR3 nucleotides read TGTGCCACAGACGGGCAGGGAGTTACCTATGGCTACACCTTC. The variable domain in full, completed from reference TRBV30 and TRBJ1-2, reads SQTIHQWPATLVQPVGSPLSLECTVEGTSNPNLYWYRQAAGRGLQLLFYSVGIGQISSEVPQNLSASRPQDRQFILSSKKLLLSDSGFYLCATDGQGVTYGYTFGSGTRLTVV.

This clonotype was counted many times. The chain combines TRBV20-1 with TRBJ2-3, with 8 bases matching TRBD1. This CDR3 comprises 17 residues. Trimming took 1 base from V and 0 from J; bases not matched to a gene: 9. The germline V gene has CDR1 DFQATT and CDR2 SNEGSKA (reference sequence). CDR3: CSARGGIQGASTDTQYF. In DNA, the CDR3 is TGCAGTGCTAGAGGGGGAATTCAGGGGGCTAGCACAGATACGCAGTATTTT.

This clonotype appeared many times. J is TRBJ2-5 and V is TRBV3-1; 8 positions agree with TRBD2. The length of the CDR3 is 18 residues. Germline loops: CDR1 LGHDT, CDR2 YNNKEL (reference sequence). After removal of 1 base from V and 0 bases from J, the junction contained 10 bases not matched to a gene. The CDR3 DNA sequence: TGTGCCAGCAGCCAAGTGGGCGCGGCTAGCGGGTACCAAGAGACCCAGTACTTC. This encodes CASSQVGAASGYQETQYF.

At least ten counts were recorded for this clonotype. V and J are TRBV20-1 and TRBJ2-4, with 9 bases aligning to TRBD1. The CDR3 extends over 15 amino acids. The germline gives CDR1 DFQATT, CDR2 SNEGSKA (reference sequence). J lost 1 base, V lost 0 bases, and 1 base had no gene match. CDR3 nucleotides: TGCAGTGCTAGAGACGGACAGGGGGCCAAAAACATTCAGTACTTC. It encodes CSARDGQGAKNIQYF.

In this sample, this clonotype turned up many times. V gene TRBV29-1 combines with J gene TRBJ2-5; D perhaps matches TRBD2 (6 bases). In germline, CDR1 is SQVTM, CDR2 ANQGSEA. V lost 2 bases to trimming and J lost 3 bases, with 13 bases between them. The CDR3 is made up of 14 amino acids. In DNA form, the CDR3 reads TGCAGCGTTGAACGACCTGGAGGGGAAGAGACCCAGTACTTC. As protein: CSVERPGGEETQYF.

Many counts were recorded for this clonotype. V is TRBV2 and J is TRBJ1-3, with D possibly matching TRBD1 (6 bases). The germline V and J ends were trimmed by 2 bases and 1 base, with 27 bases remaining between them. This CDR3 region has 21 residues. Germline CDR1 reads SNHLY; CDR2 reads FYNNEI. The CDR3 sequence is CASSENNPGHSYLHSGNTIYF. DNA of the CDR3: TGTGCCAGCAGTGAAAACAACCCGGGACACTCATACCTTCATTCTGGAAACACCATATATTTT.

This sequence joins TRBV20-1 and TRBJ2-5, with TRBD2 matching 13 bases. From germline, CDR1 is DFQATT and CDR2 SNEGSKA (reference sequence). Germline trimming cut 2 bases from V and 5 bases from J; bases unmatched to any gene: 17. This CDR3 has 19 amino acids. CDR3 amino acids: CSARPYQSTSGGPGETQYF. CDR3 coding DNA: TGCAGTGCTAGACCCTACCAATCGACTAGCGGGGGGCCCGGGGAGACCCAGTACTTC.

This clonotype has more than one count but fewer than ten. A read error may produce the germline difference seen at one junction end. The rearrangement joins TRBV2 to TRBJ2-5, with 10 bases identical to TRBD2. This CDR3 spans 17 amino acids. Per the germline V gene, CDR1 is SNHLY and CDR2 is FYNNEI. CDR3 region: CASREELAGTLEETQYF. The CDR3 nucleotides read TGTGCCAGCAGGGAAGAACTAGCGGGAACGCTAGAAGAGACCCAGTACTTC.

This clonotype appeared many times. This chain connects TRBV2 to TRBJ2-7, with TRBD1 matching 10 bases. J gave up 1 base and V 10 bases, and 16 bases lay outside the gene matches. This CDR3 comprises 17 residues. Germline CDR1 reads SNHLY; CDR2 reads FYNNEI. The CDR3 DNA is TGTGCCACCGACAGGGTTCCCGGGACAGGGGTTTCCTACGAGCAGTACTTC. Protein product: CATDRVPGTGVSYEQYF.

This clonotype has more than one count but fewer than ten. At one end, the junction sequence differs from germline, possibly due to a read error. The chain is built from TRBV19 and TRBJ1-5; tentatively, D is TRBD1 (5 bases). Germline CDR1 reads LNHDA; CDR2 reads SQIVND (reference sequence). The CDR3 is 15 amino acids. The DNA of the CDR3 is TGTGCCAGTAGTATGGCCCGACAGAGGGTTCAGTCCCAGCATTTT. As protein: CASSMARQRVQSQHF. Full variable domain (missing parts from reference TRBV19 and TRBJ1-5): DGGITQSPKYLFRKEGQNVTLSCEQNLNHDAMYWYRQDPGQGLRLIYYSQIVNDFQKGDIAEGYSVSREKKESFPLTVTSAQKNPTAFYLCASSMARQRVQSQHFGDGTRLSIL.

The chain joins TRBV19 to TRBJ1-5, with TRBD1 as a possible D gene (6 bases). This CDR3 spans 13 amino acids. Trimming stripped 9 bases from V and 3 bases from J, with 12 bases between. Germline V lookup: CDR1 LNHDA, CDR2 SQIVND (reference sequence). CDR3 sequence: CASAGTINQPQHF. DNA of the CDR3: TGTGCCAGCGCCGGGACAATCAATCAGCCCCAGCATTTT.

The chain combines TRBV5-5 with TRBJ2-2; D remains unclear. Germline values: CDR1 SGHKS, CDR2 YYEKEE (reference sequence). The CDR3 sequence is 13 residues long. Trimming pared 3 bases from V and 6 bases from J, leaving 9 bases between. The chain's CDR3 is CASSWVFAGELFF. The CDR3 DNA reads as TGTGCCAGCAGCTGGGTGTTTGCCGGGGAGCTGTTTTTT.

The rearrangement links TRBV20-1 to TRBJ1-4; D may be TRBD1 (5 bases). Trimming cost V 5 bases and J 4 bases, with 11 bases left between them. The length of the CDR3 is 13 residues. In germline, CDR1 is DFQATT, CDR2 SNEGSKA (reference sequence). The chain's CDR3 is CSAPGGSNEKLFF. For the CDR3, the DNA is TGCAGTGCTCCCGGGGGTAGTAATGAAAAACTGTTTTTT.

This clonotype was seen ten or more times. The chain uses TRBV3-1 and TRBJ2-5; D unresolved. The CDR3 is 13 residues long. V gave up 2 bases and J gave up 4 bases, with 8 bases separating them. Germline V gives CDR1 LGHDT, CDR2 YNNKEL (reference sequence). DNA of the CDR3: TGTGCCAGCAGCCAATTACCGGGAGAGACCCAGTACTTC. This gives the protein CASSQLPGETQYF.

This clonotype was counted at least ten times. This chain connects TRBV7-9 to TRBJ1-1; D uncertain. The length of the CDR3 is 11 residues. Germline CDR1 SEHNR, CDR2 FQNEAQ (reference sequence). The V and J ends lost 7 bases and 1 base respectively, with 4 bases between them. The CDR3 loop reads CASTQNTEAFF. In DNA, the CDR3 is TGTGCCAGCACCCAGAACACTGAAGCTTTCTTT.

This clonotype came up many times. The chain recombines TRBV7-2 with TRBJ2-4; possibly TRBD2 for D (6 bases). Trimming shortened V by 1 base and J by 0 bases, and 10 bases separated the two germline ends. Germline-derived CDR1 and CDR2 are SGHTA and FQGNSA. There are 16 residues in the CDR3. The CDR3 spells CASSLERGLAKNIQYF. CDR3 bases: TGTGCCAGCAGCTTAGAAAGGGGACTAGCCAAAAACATTCAGTACTTC.